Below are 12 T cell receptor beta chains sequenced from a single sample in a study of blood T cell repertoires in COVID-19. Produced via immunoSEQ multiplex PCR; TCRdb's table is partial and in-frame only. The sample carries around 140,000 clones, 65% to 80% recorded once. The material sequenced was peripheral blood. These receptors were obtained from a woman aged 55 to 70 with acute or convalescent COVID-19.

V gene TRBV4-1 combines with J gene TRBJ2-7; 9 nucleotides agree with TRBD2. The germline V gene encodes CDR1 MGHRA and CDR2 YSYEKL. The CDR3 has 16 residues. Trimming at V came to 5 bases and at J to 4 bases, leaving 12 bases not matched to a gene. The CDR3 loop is CASSFREASGTYEQYF. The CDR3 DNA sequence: TGCGCCAGCAGCTTTAGAGAGGCTAGCGGGACGTACGAGCAGTACTTC.

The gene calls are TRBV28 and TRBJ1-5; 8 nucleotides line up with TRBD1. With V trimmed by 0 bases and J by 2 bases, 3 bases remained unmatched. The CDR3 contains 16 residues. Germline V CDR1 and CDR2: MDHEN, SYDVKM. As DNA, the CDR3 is TGTGCCAGCAGTTTATGGGCAGGGGGCGGCAATCAGCCCCAGCATTTT. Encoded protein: CASSLWAGGGNQPQHF.

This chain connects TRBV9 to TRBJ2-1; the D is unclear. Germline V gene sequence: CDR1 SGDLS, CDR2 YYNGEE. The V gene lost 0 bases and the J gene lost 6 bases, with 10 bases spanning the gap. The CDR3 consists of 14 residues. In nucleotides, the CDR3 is TGTGCCAGCAGCGTAGGCCGATCCGGCAATGAGCAGTTCTTC. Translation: CASSVGRSGNEQFF.

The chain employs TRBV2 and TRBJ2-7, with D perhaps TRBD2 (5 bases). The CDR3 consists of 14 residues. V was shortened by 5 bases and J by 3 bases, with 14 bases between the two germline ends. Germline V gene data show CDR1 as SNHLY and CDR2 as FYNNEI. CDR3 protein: CASSRGEPGYEQYF. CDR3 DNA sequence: TGTGCCAGCAGTCGGGGAGAGCCAGGCTACGAGCAGTACTTC.

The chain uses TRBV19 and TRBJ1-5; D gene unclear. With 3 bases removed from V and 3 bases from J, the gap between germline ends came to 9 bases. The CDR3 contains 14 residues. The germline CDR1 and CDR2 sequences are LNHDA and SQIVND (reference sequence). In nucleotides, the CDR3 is TGTGCCAGTAGTATTCGTGGGCTCAATCAGCCCCAGCATTTT. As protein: CASSIRGLNQPQHF.

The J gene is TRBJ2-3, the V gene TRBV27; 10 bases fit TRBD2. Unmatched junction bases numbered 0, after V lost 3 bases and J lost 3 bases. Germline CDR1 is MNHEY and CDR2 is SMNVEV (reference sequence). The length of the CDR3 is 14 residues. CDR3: CASSLTSGTDTQYF. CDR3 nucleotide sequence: TGTGCCAGCAGTTTGACTAGCGGGACAGATACGCAGTATTTT.

The CDR3, as DNA: TGTGCCAGCAGCGCGCGATTACAGGCTTCACCCCTCCACTTT. Its translation: CASSARLQASPLHF. This chain joins TRBV13 and TRBJ1-6; the D gene is possibly TRBD1 (5 bases). The length of the CDR3 is 14 residues. In germline, CDR1 is PRHDT, CDR2 FYEKMQ (reference sequence). Trimming cost V 5 bases and J 9 bases, with 14 bases left between them.

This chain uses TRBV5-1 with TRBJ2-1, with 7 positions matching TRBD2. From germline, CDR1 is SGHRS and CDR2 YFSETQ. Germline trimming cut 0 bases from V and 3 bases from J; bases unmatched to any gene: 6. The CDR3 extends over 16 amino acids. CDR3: CASSLDERGDYNEQFF. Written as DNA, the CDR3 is TGCGCCAGCAGCTTGGACGAGCGGGGCGACTACAATGAGCAGTTCTTC.

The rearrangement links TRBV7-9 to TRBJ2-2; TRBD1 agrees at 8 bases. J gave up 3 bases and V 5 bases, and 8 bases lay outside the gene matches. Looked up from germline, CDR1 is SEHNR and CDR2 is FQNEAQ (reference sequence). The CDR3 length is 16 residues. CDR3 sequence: CASSHDRTGYTGELFF. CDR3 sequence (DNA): TGTGCCAGCAGCCATGATAGGACAGGGTACACCGGGGAGCTGTTTTTT.

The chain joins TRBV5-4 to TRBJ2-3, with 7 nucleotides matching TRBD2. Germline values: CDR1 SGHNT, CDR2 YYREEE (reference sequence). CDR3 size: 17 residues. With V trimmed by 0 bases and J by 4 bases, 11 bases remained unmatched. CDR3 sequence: CASSLVWRGGKADTQYF. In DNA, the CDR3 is TGTGCCAGCAGCTTGGTATGGCGCGGGGGAAAAGCAGATACGCAGTATTTT. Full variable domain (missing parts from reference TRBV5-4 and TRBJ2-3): ETGVTQSPTHLIKTRGQQVTLRCSSQSGHNTVSWYQQALGQGPQFIFQYYREEENGRGNFPPRFSGLQFPNYSSELNVNALELDDSALYLCASSLVWRGGKADTQYFGPGTRLTVL.

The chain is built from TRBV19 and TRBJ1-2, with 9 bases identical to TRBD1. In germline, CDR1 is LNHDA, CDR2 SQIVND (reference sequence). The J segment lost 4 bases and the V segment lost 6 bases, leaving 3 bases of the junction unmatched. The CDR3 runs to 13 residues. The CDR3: CASSLDRGYGYTF. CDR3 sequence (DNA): TGTGCCAGTAGCCTGGACAGGGGCTATGGCTACACCTTC.

Here the CDR3 DNA reads TGCGCCAGCAGTTTACCGTCAGGGGGCGCCAAAGAGACCCAGTACTTC. Encoded protein: CASSLPSGGAKETQYF. The V and J genes are TRBV5-1 and TRBJ2-5; TRBD1 aligns across 8 bases. The CDR3 contains 16 residues. Trimming at V came to 5 bases and at J to 3 bases, leaving 12 bases not matched to a gene. Germline V CDR1 and CDR2: SGHRS, YFSETQ.